This T cell receptor beta chain was captured by sequencing in a study of T cells in Graves' hyperthyroidism and ophthalmopathy. Overall study findings and caveats: Most expanded thyroid clonotypes above 0.001 recurred in blood. Median prediction lead before ophthalmopathy onset was about 6.3 months with the model.

The trim removed 4 bases at V and 5 bases at J, leaving 11 bases unmatched. The CDR3 has 16 amino acids. Germline V gene data show CDR1 as KGHDR and CDR2 as SFDVKD. Amplification of TCR beta CDR3 regions used RNA as the template. HTBI primers were the set used in a first-round RT-PCR of the TCR CDR3. TCRdb reanalysed the multiplex PCR reads using MiXCR and keeps one entry per CDR3 protein. The sample carries roughly 420,000 distinct CDR3 sequences, about 15% recorded once. This clonotype was counted at least ten times. What it binds is unknown. A patient was excluded if there was uncontrolled infection, other autoimmune disease, pregnancy or lactation. On the basis of clinical symptoms, serum thyroxine and TRAb, thyroid ultrasound and orbital computed tomography, diagnoses were made.

This receptor was identified in a woman between 18 and 30 years old with Graves' hyperthyroidism. V is TRBV24-1 and J is TRBJ2-5; 8 bases map to TRBD1. The sequenced sample was blood. The CDR3 loop reads CATSEGTGSFWETQYF. The CDR3 bases are TGTGCCACCAGTGAGGGGACAGGAAGCTTCTGGGAGACCCAGTACTTC.